This T cell receptor beta chain was recovered during a study of OX40 agonist ivuxolimab in advanced cancers. On the study more broadly: Participants averaged around 60 years of age (range about 23 to 80) and were 75% to 90% male. General study results and limits: The investigators did not determine what antigen specificity the expanded peripheral T cells had. CD8+ T cells averaged more expanded clones than CD4+.

This clone was picked up one time. Its cognate antigen is unknown. The method was immunoSEQ multiplex PCR; TCRdb's version includes in-frame clones alone and lacks a portion of them. This table holds under 140,000 clones, around 90% found once. The germline CDR1 and CDR2 sequences are LNHDA and SQIVND (reference sequence). This CDR3 is built from 13 residues. V shed 6 bases and J shed 9 bases, with 17 bases lying between them. This receptor was taken from an adult with an advanced solid tumor such as melanoma, head and neck, liver or kidney cancer. Sequences were derived from CD4+ or CD8+ T cells sorted from blood, sampled in a trial of the OX40 agonist ivuxolimab. This chain connects TRBV19 to TRBJ2-5, with D possibly being TRBD2 (7 bases). The CDR3 loop is CASRIREGEAQYF. The CDR3, as DNA: TGTGCCAGTAGGATCAGGGAGGGGGAGGCCCAGTACTTC. Combining the CDR3 with reference TRBV19 and TRBJ2-5 gives the whole variable domain DGGITQSPKYLFRKEGQNVTLSCEQNLNHDAMYWYRQDPGQGLRLIYYSQIVNDFQKGDIAEGYSVSREKKESFPLTVTSAQKNPTAFYLCASRIREGEAQYFGPGTRLLVL.